This paragraph covers one T cell receptor beta chain sequence. This specimen belongs to a study of T-cell memory formation after mild COVID-19. This CDR3 spans 17 amino acids. Germline trimming cut 1 base from V and 4 bases from J; bases unmatched to any gene: 12. Germline values: CDR1 LGHNA, CDR2 YNFKEQ. TCRdb processed the 5' RACE reads anew with MiXCR; each CDR3 protein has one entry. Of about 540,000 distinct CDR3 sequences in the sample, just over 20% were seen once. This sequence was found in an adult woman who had mild COVID-19 (a few samples of this study predate the infection). Cell type and time point are not known. This chain joins TRBV4-2 and TRBJ2-7, with 8 bases identical to TRBD2. Sequenced: PBMCs or a T cell subset sorted from them (not recorded which). The CDR3 DNA sequence: TGTGCCAGCAGCCAAGTGCCCGGCAGTAGCGGGAAGTACGAGCAGTACTTC. Its translation is CASSQVPGSSGKYEQYF.